This T cell receptor beta chain emerged from a study of T-cell memory formation after mild COVID-19. Study overall: For the most part, TCR clusters were specific to one donor.

CDR3 length equals 16 residues. V was clipped by 4 bases and J by 1 base; unmatched bases: 5. Per the germline V gene, CDR1 is KGHSY and CDR2 is FQNENV. Whole-study findings and limits: A subset of responding clones appeared in pre-infection memory, suggesting cross-reactive memory joined.

This clonotype has only a few counts. Its matching antigen is unknown. 5'RACE primed at constant segments yielded TCR alpha and TCR beta cDNA libraries bearing sample barcodes and UMIs. One entry per CDR3 protein, called by TCRdb with MiXCR from the 5' RACE reads. The sample records approximately 250,000 distinct CDR3 sequences, over 15% being singletons. The source is a man aged 18 to 30 who had mild COVID-19 (a few samples of this study predate the infection). Cell type and time point are not known. Sequencing used PBMCs or a T cell subset sorted from them (not recorded which). This rearrangement joins TRBV16 to TRBJ1-5; 9 bases line up with TRBD1. CDR3 sequence (DNA): TGTGCCAGCAGCCTAGGGACAGGGTCCAGCAATCAGCCCCAGCATTTT. Translated: CASSLGTGSSNQPQHF. The full variable domain, with the rest looked up from reference TRBV16 and TRBJ1-5, is GEEVAQTPKHLVRGEGQKAKLYCAPIKGHSYVFWYQQVLKNEFKFLISFQNENVFDETGMPKERFSAKCLPNSPCSLEIQATKLEDSAVYFCASSLGTGSSNQPQHFGDGTRLSIL.